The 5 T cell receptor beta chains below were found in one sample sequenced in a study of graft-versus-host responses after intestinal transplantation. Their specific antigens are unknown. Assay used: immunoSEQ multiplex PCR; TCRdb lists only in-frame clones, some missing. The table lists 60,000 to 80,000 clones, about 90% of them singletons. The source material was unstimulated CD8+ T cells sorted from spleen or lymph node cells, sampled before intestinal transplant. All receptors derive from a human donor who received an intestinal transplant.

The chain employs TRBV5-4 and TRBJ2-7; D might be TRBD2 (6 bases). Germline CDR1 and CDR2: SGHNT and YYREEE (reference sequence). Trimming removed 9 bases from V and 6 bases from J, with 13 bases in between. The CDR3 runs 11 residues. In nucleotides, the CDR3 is TGTGCCACACACGACGGGGGCGAGCAGTACTTC. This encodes CATHDGGEQYF.

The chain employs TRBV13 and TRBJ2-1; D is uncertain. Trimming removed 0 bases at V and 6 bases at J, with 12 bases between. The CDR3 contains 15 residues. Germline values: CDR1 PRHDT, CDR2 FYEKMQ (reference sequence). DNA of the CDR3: TGTGCCAGCAGCTTAGGGGCAGTCGATTTCAATGAGCAGTTCTTC. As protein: CASSLGAVDFNEQFF.

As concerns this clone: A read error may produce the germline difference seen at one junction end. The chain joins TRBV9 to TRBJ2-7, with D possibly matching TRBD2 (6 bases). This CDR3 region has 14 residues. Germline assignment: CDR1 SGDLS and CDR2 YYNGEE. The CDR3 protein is CASSVGQGGYGQYF. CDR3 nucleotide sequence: TGTGCCAGCAGCGTAGGTCAGGGAGGCTACGGGCAGTACTTC.

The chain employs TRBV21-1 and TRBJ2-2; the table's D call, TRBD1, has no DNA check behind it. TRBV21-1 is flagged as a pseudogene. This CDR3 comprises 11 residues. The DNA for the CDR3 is TGTGCCAGCAGCGTTGGGGCCCAGCTGTTTTTT. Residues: CASSVGAQLFF.

CDR3 protein: CASSVDGRGQFGNTIYF. In DNA, the CDR3 is TGTGCCAGCAGCGTAGACGGCAGGGGGCAGTTTGGAAACACCATATATTTT. The V gene is TRBV9, the J gene TRBJ1-3, with 8 bases fitting TRBD1. Trimming took 0 bases from V and 3 from J; bases not matched to a gene: 8. The V gene's germline CDR1 is SGDLS and CDR2 YYNGEE. CDR3 size: 17 residues.